This T cell receptor beta chain stems from a study of T cells in Graves' hyperthyroidism and ophthalmopathy. Study details: Peripheral blood samples were taken at initial diagnosis, prior to any treatment.

RNA transcripts gave rise to amplified TCR beta CDR3 regions. The HTBI primer set was used in a first-round RT-PCR of the TCR CDR3. Each CDR3 protein is one row after TCRdb ran MiXCR on the multiplex PCR reads. The sample consists of some 570,000 distinct CDR3 sequences, roughly 18% of them appearing once. There are many counts of this clonotype. Germline V lookup: CDR1 MNHEY, CDR2 SVGEGT. The V end was cut by 6 bases, the J end by 10 bases, with 19 bases between. The CDR3 is 14 amino acids. V and J are TRBV6-2 or TRBV6-3 and TRBJ2-1, with D possibly being TRBD2 (6 bases). The material sequenced was blood. This clonotype was sampled from a woman between 18 and 29 years old with Graves' ophthalmopathy. The CDR3 sequence: CASRTSGDKNEQFF. CDR3 sequence (DNA): TGTGCCAGCAGGACCTCGGGAGATAAAAACGAGCAGTTCTTC.